Listed below are T cell receptor beta chains from one sample, sequenced in a study of OX40 agonist ivuxolimab in advanced cancers. Repertoires were generated with immunoSEQ multiplex PCR, while TCRdb's copy carries only in-frame clones and drops some. The sample contains over 15,000 clones, 83% of which appear only once. The sequences come from CD4+ or CD8+ T cells sorted from blood, collected in a trial of the OX40 agonist ivuxolimab. The receptor set was obtained from an adult with an advanced solid tumor such as melanoma, head and neck, liver or kidney cancer. Each CDR3 is given with its conserved first and last residue. The D gene is left open where the match is weak. Size tells how often a clone was seen (once, few, many) or the class of an expanded clone, and some rows leave it out.

J gene | clone size | V gene | D gene | CDR3 DNA | CDR3 protein
TRBJ1-2 | - | TRBV4-1 | TRBD1 | TGCGCCAGCAGCCAAGATCCGGGACAGGGGGCGACTAATGGCTACACCTTC | CASSQDPGQGATNGYTF
TRBJ2-7 | few | TRBV11-2 | - | TGTGCCAGCAGCCCTGGATCCGTCTACGAGCAGTACTTC | CASSPGSVYEQYF
TRBJ2-2 | - | TRBV11-1 | - | TGTGCCAGCAGCTTAGAGACAGCGAACACCGGGGAGCTGTTTTTT | CASSLETANTGELFF
TRBJ1-4 | - | TRBV14 | - | TGTGCCAGCAGCCAAGTTCCGACTATTCTGTTTTTT | CASSQVPTILFF
TRBJ2-1 | few | TRBV7-3 | - | TGTGCCAGCAGCTTTTCCCCTCCGGGACCGGTGGACAATGAGCAGTTCTTC | CASSFSPPGPVDNEQFF
TRBJ2-7 | - | TRBV11-2 | TRBD2 | TGTGCCAGCAGTTACTCGACCGGGGGGGCTCACGAGCAGTACTTC | CASSYSTGGAHEQYF
TRBJ1-2 | - | TRBV7-9 | TRBD1 | TGTGCCAGCAGCTTAGAGGACAGGGTAGGGGCTAACTATGGCTACACCTTC | CASSLEDRVGANYGYTF
TRBJ2-3 | - | TRBV9 | TRBD2 | TGTGCCAGCAGCGTACTGGGACTAGCGGGGACAGATACGCAGTATTTT | CASSVLGLAGTDTQYF
TRBJ1-1 | medium-sized | TRBV4-1 | - | TGCGCCAGCAGCACAAGGACAGAAAACACTGAAGCTTTCTTT | CASSTRTENTEAFF
TRBJ1-5 | - | TRBV4-2 | - | TGTGCCAGCAGCCAAGACGGTACAGGGCCCGTATTGCCCCAGCATTTT | CASSQDGTGPVLPQHF
TRBJ1-1 | - | TRBV19 | - | TGTGCCAGTAGACCAAGCCCTACAGGATTCGACACTGAAGCTTTCTTT | CASRPSPTGFDTEAFF
TRBJ2-7 | medium-sized | TRBV2 | TRBD1 | TGTGCCAGCAAGGCGCCGACAGGGAACCTCTACGAGCAGTACTTC | CASKAPTGNLYEQYF
TRBJ2-7 | - | TRBV19 | TRBD1 | TGTGCCAGTAGTGCCGGGACAGGGAGCTCCTACGAGCAGTACTTC | CASSAGTGSSYEQYF
TRBJ2-1 | - | TRBV7-8 | - | TGTGCCAGCAGAAGCGACGGAGGCTCCTACAATGAGCAGTTCTTC | CASRSDGGSYNEQFF
TRBJ2-3 | - | TRBV6-4 | - | TGTGCCAGCAGTGCGCAGGTGGCCGGGATAGGGGATACGCAGTATTTT | CASSAQVAGIGDTQYF
TRBJ2-1 | few | TRBV19 | TRBD1 | TGTGCCAGTAGCAAGTCGGACAGGGGCCAGTTCTTC | CASSKSDRGQFF
TRBJ1-2 | - | TRBV2 | TRBD1 | TGTGCCCGAAACAGGGACAGGTCTGTGTTTGCGACTAACTATGGCTACACCTTC | CARNRDRSVFATNYGYTF
TRBJ2-7 | - | TRBV6-1 | - | TGTGCCAGCAGCTCCGGGACACCACCTTCCGAGCAGTACTTC | CASSSGTPPSEQYF
TRBJ1-1 | - | TRBV4-1 | - | TGCGCCAGCAGCCAAGATAAGGCCGGGGGGACTGAAGCTTTCTTT | CASSQDKAGGTEAFF
TRBJ2-3 | few | TRBV15 | - | TGTGCCACCAGCCCTGATAGCACAGATACGCAGTATTTT | CATSPDSTDTQYF
TRBJ1-6 | few | TRBV2 | TRBD1 | TGTGCCGGTGACCAGGGGGATAATTCACCCCTCCACTTT | CAGDQGDNSPLHF
TRBJ1-5 | - | TRBV14 | - | TGTGCCAGCAGCCAAGACCGGTTTGGGCAGCCCCAGCATTTT | CASSQDRFGQPQHF
TRBJ2-2 | - | TRBV19 | - | TGTGCCAGTAGTATCCCCGACTACTCGGGGGACACCGGGGAGCTGTTTTTT | CASSIPDYSGDTGELFF
TRBJ2-7 | - | TRBV7-6 | - | TGTGCCAGCAGCTTAGTCGGGGGAAGCTCCTACGAGCAGTACTTC | CASSLVGGSSYEQYF
TRBJ1-4 | - | TRBV4-1 | - | TGCGCCAGCAGCCATGACAGCGGGGCTAATGAAAAACTGTTTTTT | CASSHDSGANEKLFF
TRBJ2-7 | - | TRBV5-8 | TRBD2 | TGTGCCAGCAGGTCGGAGGGGAGGGGCGACCCCTACGAGCAGTACTTC | CASRSEGRGDPYEQYF
TRBJ2-7 | - | TRBV4-1 | - | TGCGCCAGCAGCCAGGGCTCCTACGAGCAGTACTTC | CASSQGSYEQYF
TRBJ2-3 | - | TRBV18 | - | TGTGCCAGCTCACCGGAGTGGAGGACTAGCACAGATACGCAGTATTTT | CASSPEWRTSTDTQYF
TRBJ2-3 | - | TRBV11-2 | - | TGTGCCAGCAGCTTTTCTTACCCAGATACGCAGTATTTT | CASSFSYPDTQYF
TRBJ2-7 | - | TRBV28 | TRBD2 | TGTGCCAGCAGTTTATGGGGAAGGACTAGCGGGGGGGCCACTAACTCCTACGAGCAGTACTTC | CASSLWGRTSGGATNSYEQYF
TRBJ2-7 | - | TRBV27 | TRBD1 | TGTGCCAGCAGTTCGGACAGGGAATCCTACGAGCAGTACTTC | CASSSDRESYEQYF
TRBJ2-1 | - | TRBV19 | TRBD1 | TGTGCCAGTAGTGCGACACAGGGGAACGTTCATCAGTTCTTC | CASSATQGNVHQFF
TRBJ2-2 | - | TRBV9 | - | TGTGCCAGCAGCGCTGGACAGAACACCGGGGAGCTGTTTTTT | CASSAGQNTGELFF
TRBJ2-7 | - | TRBV18 | TRBD1 | TGTGCCAGCTCACCGACAGGGGAGCAGTACTTC | CASSPTGEQYF
TRBJ2-2 | few | TRBV28 | - | TGTGCCAGCAGTCTAAATAGGGGCGGACCCACGGGGGAGCTGTTTTTT | CASSLNRGGPTGELFF
TRBJ2-1 | large | TRBV27 | TRBD1 | TGTGCCAGCACCAGGACAGGTTCCCTTCTCTCCTACAATGAGCAGTTCTTC | CASTRTGSLLSYNEQFF
TRBJ2-7 | - | TRBV5-1 | - | TGCGCCAGCAGCCCGGACGGTCTTCAGGACGAGCAGTACTTC | CASSPDGLQDEQYF
TRBJ2-1 | - | TRBV5-1 | TRBD2 | TGCGCCAGCAGTCTGGGGCTTAGCGGGGGGCCCTACAATGAGCAGTTCTTC | CASSLGLSGGPYNEQFF
TRBJ1-4 | - | TRBV2 | - | TGTGCCAGCGAGGAGGAGGGGACTAATGAAAAACTGTTTTTT | CASEEEGTNEKLFF
TRBJ2-5 | - | TRBV13 | TRBD2 | TGTGCCAGCAGCTTAGGCCTAGCGGGGGGGCAAGAGACCCAGTACTTC | CASSLGLAGGQETQYF
TRBJ1-1 | - | TRBV27 | - | TGTGCCAGCAGCAAAACCCCGTCAGGGCTTGACACTGAAGCTTTCTTT | CASSKTPSGLDTEAFF
TRBJ2-7 | - | TRBV21-1 | - | TGTGCCAGCAGCGTTTGGCTACACGTGTTAGACGAGCAGTACTTC | CASSVWLHVLDEQYF
TRBJ1-2 | - | TRBV15 | - | TGTGCCACCAGCGCGGGTATGGGGACCTCGCGATTGAACTATGGCTACACCTTC | CATSAGMGTSRLNYGYTF
TRBJ2-7 | - | TRBV5-1 | - | TGCGCCAGCAGCTTGGCCGGGGGACAGTCGGAGCAGTACTTC | CASSLAGGQSEQYF
TRBJ2-2 | - | TRBV10-3 | - | TGTGCCATCAAGGCGGAGGTCAACACCGGGGAGCTGTTTTTT | CAIKAEVNTGELFF
TRBJ2-1 | few | TRBV7-3 | TRBD1 | TGTGCCAGCAGCTACGGGACAGATAACTACAATGAGCAGTTCTTC | CASSYGTDNYNEQFF
TRBJ2-7 | - | TRBV7-9 | - | TGTGCCAGCAGCCGACAGGGAGGGGAGCAGTACTTC | CASSRQGGEQYF
TRBJ2-3 | - | TRBV5-1 | TRBD2 | TGCGCCAGCAGCACGGCGACTAGCGGGGTTACAGATACGCAGTATTTT | CASSTATSGVTDTQYF
TRBJ2-1 | - | TRBV6-5 | - | TGTGCCAGCAGTTTACGACAGGTGGGATACAATGAGCAGTTCTTC | CASSLRQVGYNEQFF
TRBJ1-1 | - | TRBV2 | TRBD1 | TGTGCCAGTGAGGGACAGGGCCCGGGGTTTGGGCTAGCTTTCTTT | CASEGQGPGFGLAFF
TRBJ1-4 | - | TRBV6-5 | TRBD1 | TGTGCCAGCAAGCCAGGGGGCGATTATGAAAAACTGTTTTTT | CASKPGGDYEKLFF
TRBJ2-5 | - | TRBV19 | TRBD1 | TGTGCCAGTAGTATACCCGGACAGGGGCAAGAGACCCAGTACTTC | CASSIPGQGQETQYF
TRBJ2-7 | - | TRBV6-5 | - | TGTGCCAGCAGTGAAGCGAACGAGCAGTACTTC | CASSEANEQYF
TRBJ1-5 | - | TRBV4-1 | - | TGCGCCAGCAGCCAAGGTTACAGGGATGGTCAGCCCCAGCATTTT | CASSQGYRDGQPQHF
TRBJ1-1 | - | TRBV2 | - | TGTGCCAGCAGTATAAGGAGCATGAACACTGAAGCTTTCTTT | CASSIRSMNTEAFF
TRBJ2-7 | - | TRBV5-8 | - | TGCGCCAGCAGCTCATACTACGAGCAGTACTTC | CASSSYYEQYF
TRBJ1-4 | - | TRBV4-2 | - | TGTGCCAGCAGCCAAGGGTTTGAAAAACTGTTTTTT | CASSQGFEKLFF
TRBJ1-1 | - | TRBV28 | - | TGTGCCAGCAGCCCAAAGCCGAACACTGAAGCTTTCTTT | CASSPKPNTEAFF
TRBJ2-4 | - | TRBV28 | - | TGTGCCAGCAGCTCGGTTACAGGCCCGCAAGCCAAAAACATTCAGTACTTC | CASSSVTGPQAKNIQYF